This TCR beta chain was obtained from a study of identifying expanded T cells in peripheral blood. TCRdb's copy holds only in-frame clones and misses some; the assay was immunoSEQ multiplex PCR. The table shows under 85,000 clones, with 84% occurring only once. This CDR3 has 16 residues. Per germline, CDR1 KGHSH and CDR2 LQKENI. V was shortened by 4 bases and J by 4 bases, with 19 bases between the two germline ends. Healthy donors had no documented immune events, such as infections, while sampled. The TCR originated in a person between 18 and 69 years old in good health. Input material: blood. The chain combines TRBV18 with TRBJ2-5; D may be TRBD2 (5 bases). The CDR3 region has the DNA TGTGCCAGCTCACTACGAGGAGGAACACTGGCAGAGACCCAGTACTTC. This codes for CASSLRGGTLAETQYF.